Detailed here is one T cell receptor beta chain. This CDR3 has 14 amino acids. CDR1 and CDR2 from the germline V gene are DFQATT and SNEGSKA (reference sequence). V gave up 6 bases and J gave up 4 bases, with 16 bases separating them. This record belongs to a study of T cells after yellow fever vaccination. TCRdb passed the 5' RACE reads through MiXCR, listing each CDR3 protein once. The data hold under 700,000 distinct CDR3 sequences, with 17% observed a single time. This rearrangement joins TRBV20-1 to TRBJ2-1, with a tentative D call TRBD2 (7 bases). The sequencing used PBMCs, collected 5 to 6 days after the first yellow fever vaccination. This receptor was obtained from a man aged 18 to 30 who received the YFV17D yellow fever vaccine. CDR3 sequence reads: CSATTSQGYNEQFF. DNA for the CDR3: TGCAGTGCCACGACTAGCCAGGGGTACAATGAGCAGTTCTTC.